The entry that follows covers one T cell receptor (beta chain) sequence. These data originate in a study of blood T cell repertoires in COVID-19. The V gene's germline CDR1 is LGHDT and CDR2 YNNKEL (reference sequence). The CDR3 totals 13 residues. Deletions cut 1 base from V and 4 bases from J, with 5 bases between. Clones were read by immunoSEQ multiplex PCR, and TCRdb kept only the in-frame ones, dropping some. This sample has 200,000 to 250,000 clones, with over 80% found just once. The chain couples TRBV3-1 (or the pseudogene TRBV3-2) to TRBJ2-1; D is undetermined. This receptor was identified in a woman in her thirties or forties who had recovered from COVID-19. Sequencing used PBMCs or T cells enriched from blood (not recorded which). The CDR3 sequence: CASSQARYNEQFF. In DNA form, the CDR3 reads TGTGCCAGCAGCCAAGCACGGTACAATGAGCAGTTCTTC.